These 24 T cell receptor beta chains were sequenced from one sample in a study of blood T cell repertoires in COVID-19. TCRdb's copy holds only in-frame clones and misses some; the assay was immunoSEQ multiplex PCR. The table includes more than 450,000 clones, about nine tenths detected once. Sequencing was carried out using PBMCs or T cells enriched from blood (not recorded which). The source of these receptors is a young woman who had recovered from COVID-19.

This sequence joins TRBV24-1 and TRBJ1-2, with unresolved D. The CDR3 is 17 amino acids. Trimming stripped 1 base from V and 4 bases from J, with 18 bases between. Germline CDR1 reads KGHDR; CDR2 reads SFDVKD. CDR3 in amino acids: CATSDLLAVPRLYGYTF. CDR3 DNA: TGTGCCACCAGTGATTTATTGGCCGTCCCCAGGCTCTATGGCTACACCTTC.

The genes are TRBV4-1 and TRBJ1-1, with D hard to call. Germline-derived CDR1 and CDR2 are MGHRA and YSYEKL. Trimming pared 4 bases from V and 7 bases from J, leaving 7 bases between. The CDR3 has 11 residues. The CDR3 reads CASSREGEAFF. The DNA for the CDR3 is TGCGCCAGCAGCCGGGAGGGTGAAGCTTTCTTT.

The V call is TRBV6-5, the J call TRBJ1-3, with 8 bases fitting TRBD1. CDR3 length: 15 residues. After removal of 6 bases from V and 2 bases from J, the junction contained 6 bases not matched to a gene. Germline V gene data show CDR1 as MNHEY and CDR2 as SVGAGI. This chain's CDR3 is CASRPQGVAGNTIYF. DNA for the CDR3: TGTGCCAGCAGACCACAGGGGGTCGCTGGAAACACCATATATTTT.

The chain is built from TRBV2 and TRBJ1-2; D is undetermined. Germline CDR1 is SNHLY and CDR2 is FYNNEI. The CDR3 runs to 14 residues. The ends were cut back, 10 bases at V and 0 bases at J, with 15 bases in the middle. As DNA, the CDR3 is TGTGCCACTTCCTTAATACAGACTAACTATGGCTACACCTTC. Protein: CATSLIQTNYGYTF.

The rearrangement links TRBV29-1 to TRBJ2-1; TRBD2 might be the D (6 bases). Germline V CDR1 and CDR2: SQVTM, ANQGSEA. V lost 5 bases, J lost 5 bases, and 22 bases lay in between. CDR3 length: 16 amino acids. CDR3: CSVRVIGGWGDNEQFF. The CDR3 nucleotides are TGCAGCGTTAGAGTGATAGGAGGGTGGGGGGACAATGAGCAGTTCTTC.

The chain carries TRBV6-5 and TRBJ1-4; no definite D call. The CDR3 is 14 residues long. CDR1 and CDR2 from the germline V gene are MNHEY and SVGAGI. Trimming took 5 bases from V and 3 from J, leaving 10 bases between them. CDR3 bases: TGTGCCAGCAGTATGGGAGGAGCTAATGAAAAACTGTTTTTT. This gives the protein CASSMGGANEKLFF.

V gene TRBV10-3 combines with J gene TRBJ1-5; 7 bases agree with TRBD1. The ends lost 6 bases at V and 3 bases at J; junction bases unmatched: 2. The V gene's germline CDR1 is ENHRY and CDR2 SYGVKD. This CDR3 spans 13 amino acids. CDR3 amino acids: CAIRDRLNQPQHF. CDR3 DNA sequence: TGTGCCATCAGGGACAGGCTCAATCAGCCCCAGCATTTT.

This clone came up a few times. The rearrangement uses TRBV11-2 and TRBJ2-2; possibly TRBD1 for D (7 bases). CDR3 size: 18 residues. CDR1 is SGHAT, CDR2 FQNNGV, per germline. The V gene lost 2 bases and the J gene lost 2 bases, with 18 bases spanning the gap. CDR3 in DNA: TGTGCCAGCAGCTTAAGAGGTTCAGGGGGGCCAAACACCGGGGAGCTGTTTTTT. As protein: CASSLRGSGGPNTGELFF.

The chain recombines TRBV3-1 (or the pseudogene TRBV3-2) with TRBJ1-1, with unresolved D. CDR3 size: 14 residues. The germline gives CDR1 LGHDT, CDR2 YNNKEL (reference sequence). V was cut by 1 base and J by 1 base, with 7 bases left in between. The CDR3, as DNA: TGTGCCAGCAGCCAAGCCCTTTCGAACACTGAAGCTTTCTTT. The encoded protein is CASSQALSNTEAFF.

The chain couples TRBV30 to TRBJ2-1; no definite D call. The germline CDR1 and CDR2 sequences are GTSNPN and SVGIG (reference sequence). V gave up 2 bases and J gave up 3 bases, with 5 bases separating them. This CDR3 contains 12 residues. This chain's CDR3 is CAWSQNYNEQFF. CDR3 DNA: TGTGCCTGGAGTCAAAACTACAATGAGCAGTTCTTC.

This clone showed up just a few times. Other DNA sequences from this sample encode an identical CDR3 as well. The rearrangement uses TRBV2 and TRBJ1-5; 7 bases agree with TRBD1. There are 14 residues in the CDR3. The V gene end was trimmed by 5 bases and the J gene end by 2 bases; junction bases not matched to a gene: 3. Germline lookup yields CDR1 SNHLY and CDR2 FYNNEI. The CDR3 spells CASSYGQGNQPQHF. The DNA for the CDR3 is TGTGCCAGCAGTTATGGACAGGGCAATCAGCCCCAGCATTTT.

CDR3 amino acids: CAWSVTGGQPQHF. The CDR3 DNA follows: TGTGCCTGGAGTGTGACAGGGGGCCAGCCCCAGCATTTT. The chain uses TRBV30 and TRBJ1-5, with 10 nucleotides matching TRBD1. CDR3 length equals 13 residues. Trimming removed 0 bases from V and 7 bases from J; junction bases left unmatched: 0. Germline V gives CDR1 GTSNPN, CDR2 SVGIG (reference sequence).

The CDR3 spells CASSLPTVTNEKLFF. CDR3 bases: TGTGCCAGCAGCCTCCCGACTGTTACTAATGAAAAACTGTTTTTT. V is TRBV3-1 (or the pseudogene TRBV3-2) and J is TRBJ1-4, with D hard to call. Trimming shortened V by 4 bases and J by 2 bases, and 11 bases separated the two germline ends. The CDR3 contains 15 residues. The V gene's germline CDR1 is LGHDT and CDR2 YNNKEL (reference sequence).

The gene calls are TRBV27 and TRBJ2-2; 12 bases line up with TRBD2. Germline V gene lookup returns CDR1 MNHEY and CDR2 SMNVEV (reference sequence). The CDR3 length is 18 residues. V shed 8 bases and J 5 bases; nucleotides not matched to a gene: 15. CDR3 bases: TGTGCCAGCCGCCCGATAACGGGACTAGCGGGCGAAACCGGGGAGCTGTTTTTT. Its translation: CASRPITGLAGETGELFF.

This clone came up once. The chain is built from TRBV19 and TRBJ1-3; weak D call: TRBD1 (6 bases). Germline values: CDR1 LNHDA, CDR2 SQIVND (reference sequence). The V end was cut by 5 bases, the J end by 2 bases, with 10 bases between. The CDR3 has 14 amino acids. The CDR3 protein is CASSPTGTGNTIYF. In nucleotides, the CDR3 is TGTGCCAGTAGTCCCACAGGGACTGGAAACACCATATATTTT.

The V call is TRBV11-2, the J call TRBJ1-6; 8 bases line up with TRBD1. V shed 2 bases and J 10 bases; nucleotides not matched to a gene: 7. CDR1 is SGHAT, CDR2 FQNNGV, per germline. The CDR3 totals 15 residues. The CDR3 bases are TGTGCCAGCAGCTTATTGAGACAGGGGAGCTCACCCCTCCACTTT. It yields the protein CASSLLRQGSSPLHF.

V is TRBV12-5 and J is TRBJ1-1; possible D gene TRBD1, 5 bases. The CDR3 runs to 16 residues. CDR1 is LGHNT, CDR2 FRNRAP, per germline. The V end lost 0 bases, the J end lost 3 bases, and 14 bases lay between the germline ends. For the CDR3, the DNA is TGTGCTAGTGGTTTGGTACCTTTAGGGGCGGACACTGAAGCTTTCTTT. Translating it yields CASGLVPLGADTEAFF.

This clone came up once. The same CDR3 arises from other DNA sequences in this sample as well. This chain links TRBV7-3 with TRBJ1-1; 9 bases map to TRBD1. The CDR3 runs 13 residues. The junction had 1 base not matched to a gene; V was cut back by 3 bases and J by 5 bases. Germline CDR1 reads SGHTA; CDR2 reads FQGTGA. The CDR3 reads CASSFDRGTEAFF. CDR3 coding DNA: TGTGCCAGCAGCTTCGACAGGGGGACTGAAGCTTTCTTT.

The chain links TRBV27 to TRBJ1-2; 10 bases are shared with TRBD1. V shed 2 bases and J 6 bases; nucleotides not matched to a gene: 6. This CDR3 is 15 amino acids long. Germline-derived CDR1 and CDR2 are MNHEY and SMNVEV (reference sequence). Here the CDR3 DNA reads TGTGCCAGCAGTTTACAGGAGGGACAGGGGCATGGCTACACCTTC. Amino acid sequence: CASSLQEGQGHGYTF.

The chain has TRBV19 and TRBJ1-2; D is uncertain. Germline CDR1 LNHDA, CDR2 SQIVND (reference sequence). The CDR3 totals 15 residues. The ends were cut back, 3 bases at V and 0 bases at J, with 11 bases in the middle. CDR3 nucleotides: TGTGCCAGTAGTATCCCCCCCGCAGCTAACTATGGCTACACCTTC. This codes for CASSIPPAANYGYTF.

The chain links TRBV7-9 to TRBJ1-5; D call uncertain. The CDR3 runs 12 residues. Germline V gene data show CDR1 as SEHNR and CDR2 as FQNEAQ (reference sequence). Trimming stripped 4 bases from V and 7 bases from J, with 8 bases between. DNA for the CDR3: TGTGCCAGCAGCTCTCTGAGGCAGCCCCAGCATTTT. This sequence encodes CASSSLRQPQHF.

This clone occurred once. The rearrangement links TRBV5-5 to TRBJ2-1; 8 nucleotides line up with TRBD2. Germline V gene sequence: CDR1 SGHKS, CDR2 YYEKEE (reference sequence). The CDR3 sequence is 15 residues long. The V and J ends lost 3 bases and 5 bases, in that order; junction bases with no gene match: 7. The CDR3 bases are TGTGCCAGCAGCTCAGCGGGGGTTTTTAACAATGAGCAGTTCTTC. Protein product: CASSSAGVFNNEQFF.

The chain carries TRBV6-6 and TRBJ1-2; TRBD1 matches 9 bases. The CDR3 has 15 amino acids. V lost 0 bases and J lost 1; bases outside the gene matches: 0. Germline V CDR1 and CDR2: MNHNY, SVGAGI (reference sequence). The CDR3 nucleotides read TGTGCCAGCAGTTACTCGACAGGGGGTAACTATGGCTACACCTTC. This codes for CASSYSTGGNYGYTF.

This clone was counted only a few times. Distinct nucleotide sequences in the sample also encode this CDR3. This chain joins TRBV27 and TRBJ1-5, with D perhaps TRBD1 (5 bases). CDR3 size: 13 residues. Trimming removed 6 bases at V and 4 bases at J, with 10 bases between. Germline V gene data show CDR1 as MNHEY and CDR2 as SMNVEV (reference sequence). CDR3 DNA: TGTGCCAGCAGCCCGGGGGGTAATCAGCCCCAGCATTTT. Translation: CASSPGGNQPQHF.